This T cell receptor (beta chain) was documented in a study of cytomegalovirus exposure and HLA in healthy donors. It was with 60 Vbeta and 13 Jbeta primers that the PCR ran. Here immunoSEQ multiplex PCR was the method, and the copy in TCRdb shows in-frame clones only, minus some. The data hold 150,000 to 200,000 clones, with 82% observed a single time. These donors, healthy bone marrow donors, were studied. The sample consisted of PBMCs. The TCR comes from a woman between 18 and 29 years old in good health and CMV-seronegative.

CDR3 sequence reads: CAISESSEKLFF. The CDR3 DNA sequence: TGTGCCATCAGTGAGTCGAGTGAAAAACTGTTTTTT. The J gene is TRBJ1-4, the V gene TRBV10-3, with unresolved D. The CDR3 consists of 12 residues. Trimming pared 0 bases from V and 7 bases from J, leaving 3 bases between. Germline CDR1 ENHRY, CDR2 SYGVKD.